This T cell receptor (beta chain) was found in a study of blood T cell repertoires in COVID-19. Study at large: Samples representing acute and convalescent COVID-19 were sourced from the United States, Italy and Spain. PBMCs, B-cell-depleted T cells, or T cells were the source of the cDNA or gDNA that made up the material.

The data were produced by immunoSEQ multiplex PCR, yet TCRdb's version contains in-frame clones alone and is incomplete. The table has 200,000 to 300,000 clones, around 89% seen once. The CDR3 loop spans 14 amino acids. CDR1 is LGHDT and CDR2 is YNNKEL in the germline V gene (reference sequence). V lost 4 bases, J lost 6 bases, and 13 bases lay in between. This receptor was identified in a woman aged 40 to 49 with acute COVID-19. The V call is TRBV3-1 (or the pseudogene TRBV3-2), the J call TRBJ2-1; possible D gene TRBD2, 7 bases. Specimen: PBMCs or T cells enriched from blood (not recorded which). The CDR3 region is CASSLGRGANEQFF. The CDR3 DNA reads TGTGCCAGCAGCCTGGGCCGGGGGGCCAATGAGCAGTTCTTC.